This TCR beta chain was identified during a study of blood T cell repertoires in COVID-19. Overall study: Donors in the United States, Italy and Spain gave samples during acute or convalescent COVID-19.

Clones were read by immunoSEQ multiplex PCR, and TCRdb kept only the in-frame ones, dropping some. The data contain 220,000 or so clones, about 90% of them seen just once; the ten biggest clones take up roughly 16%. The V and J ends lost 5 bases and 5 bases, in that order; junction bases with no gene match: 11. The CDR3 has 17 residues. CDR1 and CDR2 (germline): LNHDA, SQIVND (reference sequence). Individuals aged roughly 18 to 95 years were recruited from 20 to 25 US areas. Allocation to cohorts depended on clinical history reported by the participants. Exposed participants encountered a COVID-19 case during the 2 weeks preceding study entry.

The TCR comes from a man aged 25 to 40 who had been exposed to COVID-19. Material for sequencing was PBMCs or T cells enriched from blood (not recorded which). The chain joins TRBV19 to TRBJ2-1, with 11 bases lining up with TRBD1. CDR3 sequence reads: CASSGDRGKVRHNEQFF. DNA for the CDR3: TGTGCCAGTAGTGGGGACAGGGGGAAGGTGAGACACAATGAGCAGTTCTTC.